The 9 T cell receptor beta chains below were found in one sample sequenced in a study of blood T cell repertoires in COVID-19. TCRdb's copy holds only in-frame clones and misses some; the assay was immunoSEQ multiplex PCR. The sample includes tens of thousands of clones, about four fifths of them seen just once. The sample taken for sequencing was peripheral blood. The receptors come from a man in his 60s with active COVID-19.

The chain recombines TRBV6-6 with TRBJ1-6, with TRBD1 matching over 8 bases. The V segment lost 6 bases and the J segment 9 bases; nucleotides outside the gene matches: 7. From germline, CDR1 is MNHNY and CDR2 SVGAGI (reference sequence). This CDR3 is 14 amino acids long. Here the CDR3 reads CASRTTGGASPLHF. CDR3 nucleotide sequence: TGTGCCAGCAGGACCACAGGGGGAGCTTCACCCCTCCACTTT.

This chain joins TRBV19 and TRBJ2-3, with D possibly TRBD2 on 7 matching bases. The CDR3 contains 15 residues. V lost 7 bases, J lost 5 bases, and 19 bases lay in between. Germline CDR1 and CDR2: LNHDA and SQIVND (reference sequence). CDR3 protein: CASTLRGGGGDTQYF. CDR3 sequence (DNA): TGTGCCAGTACCTTAAGAGGGGGGGGAGGAGATACGCAGTATTTT. The full variable domain, with the rest looked up from reference TRBV19 and TRBJ2-3, is DGGITQSPKYLFRKEGQNVTLSCEQNLNHDAMYWYRQDPGQGLRLIYYSQIVNDFQKGDIAEGYSVSREKKESFPLTVTSAQKNPTAFYLCASTLRGGGGDTQYFGPGTRLTVL.

V is TRBV6-5 and J is TRBJ2-5; D not resolved. The CDR3 sequence is 13 residues long. V shed 5 bases and J shed 7 bases, with 14 bases lying between them. Germline V CDR1 and CDR2: MNHEY, SVGAGI. The CDR3 loop is CASSPTLLGTQYF. In DNA, the CDR3 is TGTGCCAGCAGTCCGACTCTTTTGGGGACCCAGTACTTC.

The chain couples TRBV4-1 to TRBJ2-1; D unresolved. CDR3 length equals 12 residues. Germline CDR1 is MGHRA and CDR2 is YSYEKL. Trimming took off 3 bases at V and 7 bases at J, with 7 bases between the two ends. CDR3 region: CASSQTWNEQFF. The CDR3 DNA follows: TGCGCCAGCAGCCAGACTTGGAATGAGCAGTTCTTC.

V gene TRBV7-2 combines with J gene TRBJ1-2; D perhaps matches TRBD1 (5 bases). The germline V gene encodes CDR1 SGHTA and CDR2 FQGNSA. There are 16 residues in the CDR3. Trimming removed 3 bases from V and 1 base from J, with 15 bases in between. This CDR3 reads CASSFGLRGVNYGYTF. The CDR3 DNA sequence: TGTGCCAGCAGCTTCGGGCTCCGGGGGGTTAACTATGGCTACACCTTC.

The rearrangement links TRBV29-1 to TRBJ2-5, with TRBD1 matching 8 bases. This CDR3 has 13 amino acids. Per the germline V gene, CDR1 is SQVTM and CDR2 is ANQGSEA. V was pared by 7 bases and J by 11 bases, with 15 bases of the junction left unmatched. As DNA, the CDR3 is TGCAGCGCTGAGGGACAGGCCTTAACAGGGCAGTACTTC. Protein product: CSAEGQALTGQYF.

V and J are TRBV6-5 and TRBJ1-2, with D possibly TRBD1 on 6 matching bases. CDR3 size: 14 residues. Deletions cut 1 base from V and 3 bases from J, with 9 bases between. The germline CDR1 and CDR2 sequences are MNHEY and SVGAGI. CDR3: CASSYLTGDYGYTF. The DNA of the CDR3 is TGTGCCAGCAGTTACTTGACAGGCGACTATGGCTACACCTTC.

DNA of the CDR3: TGTGCCAGCTCACCGTCCGCTCCGGGACAGGGTTCATCACCCCTCCACTTT. As protein: CASSPSAPGQGSSPLHF. This sequence joins TRBV18 and TRBJ1-6, with 9 bases identical to TRBD1. The trim removed 3 bases at V and 10 bases at J, leaving 13 bases unmatched. CDR1 KGHSH and CDR2 LQKENI come from the germline V gene. The CDR3 is made up of 17 amino acids.

J is TRBJ1-1 and V is TRBV4-3, with 12 bases fitting TRBD1. Germline CDR1 and CDR2: LGHNA and YSLEER. Trimming removed 0 bases from V and 5 bases from J; junction bases left unmatched: 7. The CDR3 spans 17 residues. CDR3 protein: CASSQDGTGGYPTEAFF. The CDR3 DNA is TGCGCCAGCAGCCAAGATGGGACAGGGGGCTATCCTACTGAAGCTTTCTTT.